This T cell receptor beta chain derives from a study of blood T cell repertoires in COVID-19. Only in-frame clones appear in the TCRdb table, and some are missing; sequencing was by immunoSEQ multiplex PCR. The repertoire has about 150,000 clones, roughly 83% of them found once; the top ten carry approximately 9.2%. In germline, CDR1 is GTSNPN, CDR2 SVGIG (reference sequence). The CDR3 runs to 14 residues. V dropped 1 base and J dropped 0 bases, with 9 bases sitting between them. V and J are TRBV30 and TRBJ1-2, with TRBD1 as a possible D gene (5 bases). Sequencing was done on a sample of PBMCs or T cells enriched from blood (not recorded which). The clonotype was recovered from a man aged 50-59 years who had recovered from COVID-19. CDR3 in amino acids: CAWSAAGSNYGYTF. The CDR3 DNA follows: TGTGCCTGGAGTGCGGCAGGGTCTAACTATGGCTACACCTTC.